The rows below give T cell receptor beta chains drawn from one sample of a study of T cell responses to AZD1222 COVID-19 vaccine. Profiled with immunoSEQ multiplex PCR; TCRdb holds only in-frame clones, not every one. The sample comprises about 150,000 clones, 94% of which are singletons, and roughly 1.2% rests with the top ten. This sample comprised peripheral blood, obtained on day 0 of AZD1222 vaccination. All receptors come from an adult in good health. CDR3s include the opening cysteine and the closing phenylalanine or tryptophan. Fields, in order: J gene, clone size, D gene, V gene, CDR3 DNA, CDR3 protein. D genes are given only for firm matches. Size tells how often a clone was seen (once, few, many) or the class of an expanded clone, and some rows leave it out.

TRBJ1-1 NA TRBD1 TRBV28 TGTGCCAGTTACAGGGGGCGGACTGAAGCTTTCTTT CASYRGRTEAFF
TRBJ2-1 NA NA TRBV6-4 TGTGCCAGCAGTGCCAGCGGAACTAACAATGAGCAGTTCTTC CASSASGTNNEQFF
TRBJ1-3 NA NA TRBV12-5 TGTGCTAGTGGTTTCTCACCGGGGGGAAACACCATATATTTT CASGFSPGGNTIYF
TRBJ2-5 NA NA TRBV7-2 TGTGCCAGCAGCTACCAGGGGTCACGGGAGACCCAGTACTTC CASSYQGSRETQYF
TRBJ2-1 NA NA TRBV4-3 TGCGCCAGCAGCCAAGAAGTCGGTCTAGCGATGCACAATGAGCAGTTCTTC CASSQEVGLAMHNEQFF
TRBJ1-1 NA NA TRBV12-3/TRBV12-4 TGTGCCAGCAGTTTCATGAACACTGAAGCTTTCTTT CASSFMNTEAFF
TRBJ1-2 NA NA TRBV18 TGTGCCAGCTCAGTGACAGACAACTATGGCTACACCTTC CASSVTDNYGYTF
TRBJ1-3 NA NA TRBV18 TGTGCCAGCTCACCATCCCCCGGGACCGCGGGAAACACCATATATTTT CASSPSPGTAGNTIYF
TRBJ1-3 NA NA TRBV18 TGTGCCAGCTCATCCTCGTCCCCTCAAGGGACGGGCGGAAACACCATATATTTT CASSSSSPQGTGGNTIYF
TRBJ2-5 NA NA TRBV6-5 TGTGCCAGCAGTCCCCGGGGCGTGGAAGAGACCCAGTACTTC CASSPRGVEETQYF
TRBJ2-1 NA TRBD2 TRBV11-2 TGTGCCAGCAGCGCTGGACTAGACTCCTACAATGAGCAGTTCTTC CASSAGLDSYNEQFF
TRBJ1-2 NA NA TRBV2 TGTGCCAGCAGTGGGAGTGGGGCTAAGGCCTATGGCTACACCTTC CASSGSGAKAYGYTF
TRBJ1-3 NA NA TRBV9 TGTGCCAGCAGCTCCGGAACGATAAACACCATATATTTT CASSSGTINTIYF
TRBJ1-2 NA NA TRBV5-4 TGTGCCAGCACGAAGACGTATGGGGGCTACACCTTC CASTKTYGGYTF
TRBJ2-2 NA NA TRBV11-2 TGTGCCAGCAGCTCTGGACCGGGACAAGGAAACACCGGGGAGCTGTTTTTT CASSSGPGQGNTGELFF
TRBJ1-3 NA NA TRBV21-1 TGTGCCAGCAGCTGGGGGCCAGGGGGCTCTGGAAACACCATATATTTT CASSWGPGGSGNTIYF
TRBJ1-2 once NA TRBV10-3 TGTGCCATCAGCATGGACAGAGCTAACTATGGCTACACCTTC CAISMDRANYGYTF
TRBJ2-1 NA NA TRBV3-1/TRBV3-2 TGTGCCAGCAGCGCAATAGGCAATGAGCAGTTCTTC CASSAIGNEQFF
TRBJ2-1 once TRBD2 TRBV28 TGTGCCAGCAGTTCCTCTAGCGGGGGGCCGTACAATGAGCAGTTCTTC CASSSSSGGPYNEQFF
TRBJ2-1 few NA TRBV7-2 TGTGCCAGCAGCTTAGGGGCGGCTTACAATGAGCAGTTCTTC CASSLGAAYNEQFF
TRBJ1-1 NA TRBD1 TRBV6-5 TGTGCCAGCAGAAAAGGGACAGGGGGCAACACTGAAGCTTTCTTT CASRKGTGGNTEAFF
TRBJ2-1 few NA TRBV12-3/TRBV12-4 TGTGCCAGCAGTCCACAAGGGAATGAGCAGTTCTTC CASSPQGNEQFF
TRBJ1-5 few NA TRBV7-9 TGTGCCAGCAGCCCACTCACAAAGCCCCAGCATTTT CASSPLTKPQHF
TRBJ2-2 NA NA TRBV12-5 TGTGCTAGTGGTTTGGGCGGGGTGGCCGGGGAGCTGTTTTTT CASGLGGVAGELFF
TRBJ2-3 NA TRBD2 TRBV7-8 TGTGCCAGCAGCTTACTAGCGGGGGGGCCAGATACGCAGTATTTT CASSLLAGGPDTQYF
TRBJ1-1 NA NA TRBV27 TGTGCCAGCAGTTTTGGAAGGGGGGACACTGAAGCTTTCTTT CASSFGRGDTEAFF
TRBJ2-3 NA NA TRBV19 TGTGCCAGTAGTATATGGTATGGGACTGTACCAGATACGCAGTATTTT CASSIWYGTVPDTQYF
TRBJ2-3 NA NA TRBV24-1 TGTGCCACCGATGCCGGGAGCACAGATACGCAGTATTTT CATDAGSTDTQYF
TRBJ1-2 NA TRBD1 TRBV19 TGTGCCAGTAGTCCCGGGGACAGGAGCCCTCATGGCTACACCTTC CASSPGDRSPHGYTF
TRBJ1-1 NA NA TRBV28 TGTGCCAGCACCCGAGGGCAGAACACTGAAGCTTTCTTT CASTRGQNTEAFF
TRBJ1-1 once NA TRBV19 TGTGCCAGTAGTGTCACAGGGTTCACTGAAGCTTTCTTT CASSVTGFTEAFF
TRBJ2-3 NA NA TRBV2 TGTGCCAGCAGTGAAGCAGGGGGGCCTCGGGATACGCAGTATTTT CASSEAGGPRDTQYF
TRBJ1-2 NA NA TRBV14 TGTGCCAGCAGCCGGCGACATAACGTTCCCTATGGCTACACCTTC CASSRRHNVPYGYTF
TRBJ1-3 NA NA TRBV5-1 TGCGCCAGCAGCTTAGGGACTGGAAACACCATATATTTT CASSLGTGNTIYF
TRBJ2-5 NA NA TRBV5-1 TGCGCCAGCAGCTTGGCAATGGGGTCTTACCAAGAGACCCAGTACTTC CASSLAMGSYQETQYF
TRBJ2-5 NA NA TRBV25-1 TGTGCCAGCAGTGAGTCAGGGAGAGAGACCCAGTACTTC CASSESGRETQYF
TRBJ1-2 NA NA TRBV5-4 TGTGCCAGCAGCTTTGACAGGAACTATGGCTACACCTTC CASSFDRNYGYTF
TRBJ2-1 NA NA TRBV7-9 TGTGCCAGCAGCGAAGGTGAGCAGTTCTTC CASSEGEQFF
TRBJ2-2 NA NA TRBV12-5 TGTGCTAGTGGACCAGGGGTAACCGGGGAGCTGTTTTTT CASGPGVTGELFF
TRBJ2-5 NA TRBD2 TRBV11-2 TGTGCCAGCAGCTTAGCGGGGGGGCAGGAGACCCAGTACTTC CASSLAGGQETQYF
TRBJ1-1 NA NA TRBV6-2/TRBV6-3 TGTGCCAGCAGTACCGAGGGGGGCACTGAAGCTTTCTTT CASSTEGGTEAFF
TRBJ2-2 NA NA TRBV18 TGTGCCAGCTCACCACGGACACAACTCACCGGGGAGCTGTTTTTT CASSPRTQLTGELFF
TRBJ2-1 NA TRBD2 TRBV7-8 TGTGCCAGCAGCTTAGCGGGAGGGGAGTGGGAAGAGAGAGATGAGCAGTTCTTC CASSLAGGEWEERDEQFF
TRBJ2-1 few NA TRBV7-9 TGTGCCAGCAGCTTAGCATATGAGCAGTTCTTC CASSLAYEQFF
TRBJ1-5 NA NA TRBV19 TGTGCCAGTAGGACTGGGCAGACTAGCAATCAGCCCCAGCATTTT CASRTGQTSNQPQHF
TRBJ1-2 NA NA TRBV6-5 TGTGCCAGCAGTCGGACTCAAGCTAACTATGGCTACACCTTC CASSRTQANYGYTF